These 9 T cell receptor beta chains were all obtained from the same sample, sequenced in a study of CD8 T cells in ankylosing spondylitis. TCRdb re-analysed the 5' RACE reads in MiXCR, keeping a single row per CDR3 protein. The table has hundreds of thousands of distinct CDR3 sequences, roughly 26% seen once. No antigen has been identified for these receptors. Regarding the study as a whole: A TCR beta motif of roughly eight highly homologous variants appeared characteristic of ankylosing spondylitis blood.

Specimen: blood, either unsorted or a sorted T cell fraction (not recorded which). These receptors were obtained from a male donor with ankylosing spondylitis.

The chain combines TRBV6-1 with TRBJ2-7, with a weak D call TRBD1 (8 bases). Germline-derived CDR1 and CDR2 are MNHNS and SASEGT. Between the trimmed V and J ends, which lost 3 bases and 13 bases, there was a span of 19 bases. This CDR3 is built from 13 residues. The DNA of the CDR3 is TGTGCCAGCAGTGAGTGGACAGGGACTAATAACTACGTC. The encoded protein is CASSEWTGTNNYV.

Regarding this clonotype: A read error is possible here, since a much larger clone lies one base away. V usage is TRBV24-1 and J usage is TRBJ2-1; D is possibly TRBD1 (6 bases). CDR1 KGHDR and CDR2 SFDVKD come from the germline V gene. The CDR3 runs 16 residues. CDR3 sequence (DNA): TGTGCCACCAGTGATTTGTCAGGGGAGAATTACAATGAGCAGTTGTTC. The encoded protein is CATSDLSGENYNEQLF.

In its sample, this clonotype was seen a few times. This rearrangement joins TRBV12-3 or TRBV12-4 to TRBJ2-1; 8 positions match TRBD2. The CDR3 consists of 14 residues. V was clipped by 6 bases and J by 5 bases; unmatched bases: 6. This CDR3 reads CASRRGGNDNEQFF. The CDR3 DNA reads TGTGCCAGCAGACGGGGGGGTAACGACAATGAGCAGTTCTTC.

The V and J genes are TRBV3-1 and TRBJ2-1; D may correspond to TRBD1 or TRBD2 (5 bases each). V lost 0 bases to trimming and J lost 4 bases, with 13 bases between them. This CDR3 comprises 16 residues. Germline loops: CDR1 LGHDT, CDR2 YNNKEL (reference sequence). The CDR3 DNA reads TGTGCCAGCAGCCAAGATGAGGGACGGATATACAATGAGCAGTTCTTC. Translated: CASSQDEGRIYNEQFF.

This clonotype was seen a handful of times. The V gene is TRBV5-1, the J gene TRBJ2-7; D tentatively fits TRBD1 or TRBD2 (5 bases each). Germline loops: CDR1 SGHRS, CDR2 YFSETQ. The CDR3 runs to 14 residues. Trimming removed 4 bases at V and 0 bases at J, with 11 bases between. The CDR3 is CASSGDPLSYEQYF. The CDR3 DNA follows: TGCGCCAGCAGCGGGGACCCTCTCTCCTACGAGCAGTACTTC.

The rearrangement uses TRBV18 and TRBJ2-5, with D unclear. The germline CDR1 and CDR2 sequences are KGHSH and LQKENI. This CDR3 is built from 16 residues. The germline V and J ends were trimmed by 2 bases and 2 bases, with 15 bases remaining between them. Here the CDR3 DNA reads TGTGCCAGCTCACCATCCCTTTTACAAGGGCAAGAGACCCAGTACTTC. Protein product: CASSPSLLQGQETQYF.

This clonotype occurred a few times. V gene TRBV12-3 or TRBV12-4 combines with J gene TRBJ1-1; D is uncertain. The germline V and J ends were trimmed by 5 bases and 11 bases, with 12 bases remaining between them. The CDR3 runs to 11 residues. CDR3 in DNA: TGTGCCAGCAGTAGAGTCCCCGGGGCTTTCTTT. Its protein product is CASSRVPGAFF.

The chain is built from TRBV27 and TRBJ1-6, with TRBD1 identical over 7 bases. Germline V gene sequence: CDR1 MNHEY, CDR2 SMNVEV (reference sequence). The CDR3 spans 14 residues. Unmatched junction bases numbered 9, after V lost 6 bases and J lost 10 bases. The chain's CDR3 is CASRRQGGGSPLHF. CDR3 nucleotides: TGTGCCAGCAGGCGACAGGGAGGCGGATCACCCCTCCACTTT.

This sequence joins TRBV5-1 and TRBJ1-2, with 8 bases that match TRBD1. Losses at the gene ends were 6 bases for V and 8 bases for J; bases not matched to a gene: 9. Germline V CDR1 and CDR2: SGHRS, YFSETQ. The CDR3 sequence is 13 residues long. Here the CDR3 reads CASTQQGVGGYTF. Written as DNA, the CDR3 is TGCGCCAGCACCCAACAGGGGGTCGGAGGCTACACCTTC.